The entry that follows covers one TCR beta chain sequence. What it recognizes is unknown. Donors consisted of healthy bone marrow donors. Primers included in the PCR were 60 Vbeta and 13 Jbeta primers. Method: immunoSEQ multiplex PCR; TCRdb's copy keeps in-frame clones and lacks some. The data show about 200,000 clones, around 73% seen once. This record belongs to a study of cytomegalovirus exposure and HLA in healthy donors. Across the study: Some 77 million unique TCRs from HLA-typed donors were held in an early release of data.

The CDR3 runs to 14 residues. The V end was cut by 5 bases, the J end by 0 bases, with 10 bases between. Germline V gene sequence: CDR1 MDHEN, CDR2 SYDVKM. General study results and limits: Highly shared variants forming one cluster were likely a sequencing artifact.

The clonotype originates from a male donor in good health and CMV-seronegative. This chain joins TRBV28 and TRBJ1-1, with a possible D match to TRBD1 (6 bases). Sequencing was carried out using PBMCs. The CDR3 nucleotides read TGTGCCAGCAGTCGCACAGGGTTGAACACTGAAGCTTTCTTT. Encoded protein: CASSRTGLNTEAFF.